This T cell receptor (beta chain) was recorded in a study of T-cell memory formation after mild COVID-19. This clonotype was detected a few times. J lost 7 bases, V lost 1 base, and 4 bases had no gene match. Germline V CDR1 and CDR2: LGHNA, YSLEER. This CDR3 comprises 14 residues. TCRdb redid the calling of the 5' RACE reads with MiXCR, one entry per CDR3 protein. The top ten hold roughly 41% of the sample, which has fewer than 60,000 distinct CDR3 sequences, about 30% seen once. The sequence came from a man younger than 35 who had mild COVID-19 (a few samples of this study predate the infection). Cell type and time point are not known. The sample taken for sequencing was PBMCs or a T cell subset sorted from them (not recorded which). The chain has TRBV4-3 and TRBJ2-3; 8 nucleotides align to TRBD2. The CDR3 loop is CASSQASGPYTQYF. CDR3 bases: TGCGCCAGCAGCCAAGCTAGCGGGCCTTATACGCAGTATTTT.